This paragraph covers one T cell receptor (beta chain) sequence. The antigen is undetermined. The TCR beta profiling, which covered VDJ combination and CDR3 sequence, was carried out using genomic DNA as the template. MiXCR, run by TCRdb on the reads, gives a single entry per CDR3 protein. The data hold over 40,000 distinct CDR3 sequences, with approximately 78% observed a single time. Germline V gives CDR1 SQVTM, CDR2 ANQGSEA. Trimming removed 0 bases from V and 0 bases from J, with 17 bases in between. The CDR3 spans 17 residues. The sample belongs to a study of CD8+CD57+ T cells in acquired aplastic anemia. As for the study in general: Isolated CD4+ and CD8+ cells, once sorted, yielded DNA averaging about 3 ug. Average CD4+ read depth in healthy donors was around 10 million reads. General study results and limits: Between patients and controls, approximately 29 CD8+ CDR3 sequences were found in common. CD8+ Simpson's diversity did not differ significantly between patients and controls.

The sequenced sample consisted of sorted CD4+, CD8+, or CD8+CD57+ T cells (not recorded which) from PBMCs. The clonotype comes from a human donor in good health, serving as a control. The V gene is TRBV29-1, the J gene TRBJ1-1, with a possible D match to TRBD1 (6 bases). CDR3 region: CSVEDPPTGRLNTEAFF. For the CDR3, the DNA is TGCAGCGTTGAAGATCCCCCGACAGGACGACTGAACACTGAAGCTTTCTTT.